Below, 24 T cell receptor beta chains from the same sample are listed, as sequenced in a study of blood T cell repertoires in COVID-19. Sequencing was performed with immunoSEQ multiplex PCR; in TCRdb, only in-frame clones are kept and a portion is missing. The sample lists about 80,000 clones; around 77% were seen once. The sequenced sample consisted of peripheral blood. The receptors derive from a man in his sixties or seventies with active or convalescent COVID-19.

This sequence joins TRBV4-1 and TRBJ1-1, with D uncertain. Germline V gene lookup returns CDR1 MGHRA and CDR2 YSYEKL. V was cut by 0 bases and J by 7 bases, with 12 bases left in between. CDR3 length: 14 residues. CDR3 region: CASSQDNRRGEAFF. The CDR3 DNA follows: TGCGCCAGCAGCCAAGATAACCGGCGGGGTGAAGCTTTCTTT.

This sequence joins TRBV2 and TRBJ2-6; a possible D gene is TRBD1 (5 bases). The CDR3 loop spans 17 amino acids. Germline V gene lookup returns CDR1 SNHLY and CDR2 FYNNEI. V was trimmed by 7 bases and J by 2 bases, leaving 18 bases between them. In DNA, the CDR3 is TGTGCCAGCACTTCCCTGGGTGGGGCCCCTGGGGCCAACGTCCTGACTTTC. Its protein product is CASTSLGGAPGANVLTF.

V gene TRBV7-9 combines with J gene TRBJ2-1; 8 bases line up with TRBD1. Looked up from germline, CDR1 is SEHNR and CDR2 is FQNEAQ (reference sequence). This CDR3 spans 16 amino acids. V shed 5 bases, J shed 5 bases, and the junction held 11 bases outside the gene matches. The CDR3 protein is CASSPLDSTGDNEQFF. DNA for the CDR3: TGTGCCAGCAGCCCCCTCGATTCGACAGGGGACAATGAGCAGTTCTTC.

This chain links TRBV28 with TRBJ2-3, with TRBD1 as a possible D gene (5 bases). The CDR3 totals 16 residues. Germline CDR1 reads MDHEN; CDR2 reads SYDVKM. V was shortened by 11 bases and J by 4 bases, with 25 bases between the two germline ends. The chain's CDR3 is CASTNRGTPGPDTQYF. CDR3 DNA: TGTGCCTCTACCAACCGAGGAACACCAGGGCCAGATACGCAGTATTTT.

The chain combines TRBV13 with TRBJ2-3; 10 bases agree with TRBD1. Germline trimming cut 4 bases from V and 1 base from J; bases unmatched to any gene: 8. This CDR3 has 17 residues. CDR1 is PRHDT, CDR2 FYEKMQ, per germline (reference sequence). DNA for the CDR3: TGTGCCAGCAGCTCACGAGCCGGGACAGGGGGCACAGATACGCAGTATTTT. Its protein product is CASSSRAGTGGTDTQYF.

The table lists this clone with a few counts. The chain couples TRBV15 to TRBJ2-7; weak D call: TRBD2 (6 bases). Germline V CDR1 and CDR2: LNHNV, YYDKDF (reference sequence). This CDR3 contains 11 residues. Deletions cut 1 base from V and 9 bases from J, with 7 bases between. CDR3 sequence: CATSRGDSQYF. The CDR3 DNA is TGTGCCACCAGCAGAGGGGACTCGCAGTACTTC.

This clone was picked up one time. This sequence joins TRBV7-9 and TRBJ2-1; no reliable D call. Looked up from germline, CDR1 is SEHNR and CDR2 is FQNEAQ (reference sequence). The CDR3 extends over 11 amino acids. The V end lost 1 base, the J end lost 14 bases, and 9 bases lay between the germline ends. The CDR3 region is CASSLGEKKFF. CDR3 DNA: TGTGCCAGCAGCTTAGGAGAAAAAAAGTTCTTC.

V is TRBV10-2 and J is TRBJ2-5; 8 bases are a match to TRBD2. V lost 7 bases and J lost 3; bases outside the gene matches: 4. The CDR3 covers 13 residues. Germline V gene sequence: CDR1 WSHSY, CDR2 SAAADI. The chain's CDR3 is CASKGGGKETQYF. As DNA, the CDR3 is TGCGCCAGCAAGGGCGGGGGGAAAGAGACCCAGTACTTC.

The chain has TRBV4-2 and TRBJ2-1; D may be TRBD1 (6 bases). In germline, CDR1 is LGHNA, CDR2 YNFKEQ. The germline V and J ends were trimmed by 2 bases and 7 bases, with 6 bases remaining between them. CDR3 length: 12 amino acids. The CDR3 loop reads CASSQTGNEQFF. The CDR3 bases are TGTGCCAGCAGCCAAACAGGGAATGAGCAGTTCTTC.

This clone was seen only once. The genes are TRBV3-1 (or the pseudogene TRBV3-2) and TRBJ2-5; 10 bases are shared with TRBD2. The germline V gene has CDR1 LGHDT and CDR2 YNNKEL (reference sequence). The CDR3 is 16 amino acids. The junction had 7 bases not matched to a gene; V was cut back by 1 base and J by 5 bases. CDR3 nucleotides: TGTGCCAGCAGCCAAGCCACCGGGACTAGCGTGGAGACCCAGTACTTC. Amino acid sequence: CASSQATGTSVETQYF.

This clone occurred a few times. The rearrangement uses TRBV30 and TRBJ2-2; D is possibly TRBD2 (5 bases). Germline V gene sequence: CDR1 GTSNPN, CDR2 SVGIG (reference sequence). V was clipped by 5 bases and J by 4 bases, with 11 bases between them. The CDR3 length is 13 residues. CDR3 DNA sequence: TGTGCCTGGTCTAGCATGGGCACCGGGGAGCTGTTTTTT. It is translated as CAWSSMGTGELFF.

The rearrangement uses TRBV3-1 (or the pseudogene TRBV3-2) and TRBJ2-7; the D gene is possibly TRBD2 (5 bases). CDR3 length equals 12 residues. Trimming stripped 4 bases from V and 3 bases from J, with 7 bases between. The germline V gene has CDR1 LGHDT and CDR2 YNNKEL (reference sequence). DNA of the CDR3: TGTGCCAGCAGCCTGGCGGGCTACGAGCAGTACTTC. Encoded protein: CASSLAGYEQYF.

This clone turned up a few times. The rearrangement links TRBV7-9 to TRBJ1-2; no definite D call. V lost 9 bases, J lost 7 bases, and 12 bases lay in between. The CDR3 contains 11 residues. Germline loops: CDR1 SEHNR, CDR2 FQNEAQ (reference sequence). The CDR3 loop is CASSTEGGYTF. The CDR3 nucleotides are TGTGCCAGTAGTACCGAGGGTGGCTACACCTTC.

This clone was found a few times. V gene TRBV2 combines with J gene TRBJ1-6; a weak D match, TRBD1 (5 bases). The CDR3 runs 14 residues. The germline V and J ends were trimmed by 6 bases and 7 bases, with 13 bases remaining between them. Germline assignment: CDR1 SNHLY and CDR2 FYNNEI. The CDR3 coding sequence is TGTGCCAGCAGACCGACAGACCCAAATTCACCCCTCCACTTT. Residues: CASRPTDPNSPLHF.

This clone was seen just once. This chain links TRBV5-4 with TRBJ1-2; D is ambiguous. Germline loops: CDR1 SGHNT, CDR2 YYREEE (reference sequence). The CDR3 sequence is 14 residues long. V lost 2 bases to trimming and J lost 0 bases, with 8 bases between them. Here the CDR3 DNA reads TGTGCCAGCAGCTTATACAGTGCTAACTATGGCTACACCTTC. Protein sequence: CASSLYSANYGYTF.

DNA of the CDR3: TGTGCCATCACTCTAAGCCGGGACACGGAGACCCAGTACTTC. Protein sequence: CAITLSRDTETQYF. This rearrangement joins TRBV10-3 to TRBJ2-5, with a weak D call TRBD1 (6 bases). CDR3 length: 14 amino acids. V lost 7 bases to trimming and J lost 5 bases, with 17 bases between them. Germline values: CDR1 ENHRY, CDR2 SYGVKD.

This clone was seen just once. The chain carries TRBV4-2 and TRBJ1-5; D is possibly TRBD1 (5 bases). Germline assignment: CDR1 LGHNA and CDR2 YNFKEQ. There are 14 residues in the CDR3. Trimming took off 4 bases at V and 3 bases at J, with 10 bases between the two ends. The CDR3 protein is CASSPRQTNQPQHF. The CDR3 bases are TGTGCCAGCAGCCCCAGACAGACCAATCAGCCCCAGCATTTT.

The chain joins TRBV2 to TRBJ2-7, with D hard to call. The ends were cut back, 6 bases at V and 3 bases at J, with 15 bases in the middle. The CDR3 sequence is 14 residues long. Germline lookup yields CDR1 SNHLY and CDR2 FYNNEI. The CDR3 spells CASSLGDFVYEQYF. The CDR3 DNA reads as TGTGCCAGCAGCCTAGGTGACTTTGTCTACGAGCAGTACTTC.

The rearrangement joins TRBV6-5 to TRBJ2-1; 8 bases are shared with TRBD1. In germline, CDR1 is MNHEY, CDR2 SVGAGI. V was pared by 6 bases and J by 5 bases, with 9 bases of the junction left unmatched. The CDR3 is made up of 15 amino acids. Here the CDR3 reads CASSFDRGGNNEQFF. CDR3 coding DNA: TGTGCCAGCAGCTTTGACAGGGGAGGAAACAATGAGCAGTTCTTC.

This clone was counted between two and nine times. The CDR3 protein is CASSRTDEKLFF. CDR3 bases: TGTGCCAGCAGCCGGACAGATGAAAAACTGTTTTTT. The rearrangement joins TRBV12-3 or TRBV12-4 to TRBJ1-4, with D possibly being TRBD1 (6 bases). This CDR3 is 12 amino acids long. Deletions cut 6 bases from V and 6 bases from J, with 8 bases between.

The rearrangement links TRBV10-1 to TRBJ2-5, with D maybe TRBD2 (6 bases). V was clipped by 0 bases and J by 1 base, with 15 bases between them. The CDR3 consists of 17 residues. Germline V lookup: CDR1 WNHNN, CDR2 SYGVQD (reference sequence). The CDR3 DNA reads TGCGCCAGCAGTGAGTCGTTGGGGGTCGGGGGCCAAGAGACCCAGTACTTC. It is translated as CASSESLGVGGQETQYF.

This chain connects TRBV10-3 to TRBJ2-2; D possibly corresponds to TRBD1 (6 bases). Germline values: CDR1 ENHRY, CDR2 SYGVKD. Trimming removed 3 bases from V and 2 bases from J, with 10 bases in between. The CDR3 has 15 amino acids. The CDR3 bases are TGTGCCATCAGTGACGGACAGACTAACACCGGGGAGCTGTTTTTT. This encodes CAISDGQTNTGELFF.

This clone has only a few counts. The J gene is TRBJ1-6, the V gene TRBV28; maybe TRBD1 (6 bases). The germline CDR1 and CDR2 sequences are MDHEN and SYDVKM. There are 15 residues in the CDR3. Trimming removed 7 bases at V and 8 bases at J, with 18 bases between. CDR3 sequence: CASTSRTDYHSPLHF. DNA for the CDR3: TGTGCCAGCACCTCCCGGACAGACTACCATTCACCCCTCCACTTT.

This chain joins TRBV2 and TRBJ1-6; 8 bases map to TRBD1. Trimming cost V 5 bases and J 9 bases; bases outside gene matches: 9. The CDR3 loop spans 15 amino acids. Looked up from germline, CDR1 is SNHLY and CDR2 is FYNNEI. The chain's CDR3 is CASSQGARGSSPLHF. In DNA, the CDR3 is TGTGCCAGCAGTCAGGGGGCGCGGGGCTCTTCACCCCTCCACTTT.